These T cell receptor beta chains were read from a single sample in a study of blood T cells in healthy people across ages. Each CDR3 protein is one row after TCRdb ran MiXCR on the 5' RACE reads. The repertoire holds hundreds of thousands of distinct CDR3 sequences, with 20% to 25% as singletons. The same sample was also used in a study of T cells of mothers and their children.

Sequencing used blood. These receptors originate from a boy under 18 in good health. The CDR3 runs from the conserved cysteine through the conserved F or W. D genes are given only for firm matches. A clone size is listed for some rows: how often the clone was seen (once, few, many), or a class if it is expanded.

CDR3 protein: CASSPVAGEESNYGYTF
CDR3 DNA: TGCGCCAGCAGCCCCGTGGCAGGGGAAGAATCTAACTATGGCTACACCTTC
clone size: -
V gene: TRBV5-1
J gene: TRBJ1-2
D gene: -

CDR3 protein: CASSFSRHGTGGISYGYTF
CDR3 DNA: TGTGCCAGCAGTTTCTCCCGTCATGGGACAGGGGGTATTTCATATGGCTACACCTTC
clone size: many
V gene: TRBV28
J gene: TRBJ1-2
D gene: TRBD1

CDR3 protein: CASSSDRRETQYF
CDR3 DNA: TGTGCCAGCAGCTCGGACAGAAGAGAGACCCAGTACTTC
clone size: few
V gene: TRBV7-9
J gene: TRBJ2-5
D gene: -

CDR3 protein: CASSDRAKNIQYF
CDR3 DNA: TGTGCCAGCAGCGACAGGGCCAAAAACATTCAGTACTTC
clone size: -
V gene: TRBV6-1
J gene: TRBJ2-4
D gene: -

CDR3 protein: CSARTVSGANVLTF
CDR3 DNA: TGCAGTGCTAGGACAGTCTCTGGGGCCAACGTCCTGACTTTC
clone size: few
V gene: TRBV20-1
J gene: TRBJ2-6
D gene: -

CDR3 protein: CASISDPSFQSTDTQYF
CDR3 DNA: TGTGCCAGCATCTCCGACCCCTCCTTCCAAAGCACAGATACGCAGTATTTT
clone size: few
V gene: TRBV7-2
J gene: TRBJ2-3
D gene: -

CDR3 protein: CASSADRESYEQYF
CDR3 DNA: TGTGCCAGCAGCGCTGACAGGGAATCCTACGAGCAGTACTTC
clone size: few
V gene: TRBV7-8
J gene: TRBJ2-7
D gene: TRBD1

CDR3 protein: CATDVGKPDTQYF
CDR3 DNA: TGTGCCACCGACGTCGGGAAACCAGATACGCAGTATTTT
clone size: -
V gene: TRBV28
J gene: TRBJ2-3
D gene: -

CDR3 protein: CASSQGPVTSTDTQYF
CDR3 DNA: TGTGCCAGCAGCCAAGGGCCAGTCACTAGCACAGATACGCAGTATTTT
clone size: few
V gene: TRBV7-6
J gene: TRBJ2-3
D gene: -

CDR3 protein: CASRDFTTDTQYF
CDR3 DNA: TGTGCCAGCAGGGACTTTACCACAGATACGCAGTATTTT
clone size: few
V gene: TRBV27
J gene: TRBJ2-3
D gene: -

CDR3 protein: CASSKTPNEQFF
CDR3 DNA: TGTGCCAGCAGCAAGACTCCGAATGAGCAGTTCTTC
clone size: -
V gene: TRBV12-3/TRBV12-4
J gene: TRBJ2-1
D gene: -

CDR3 protein: CASSQDVSGSREQYF
CDR3 DNA: TGCGCCAGCAGCCAAGATGTCAGCGGGAGTCGGGAGCAGTACTTC
clone size: -
V gene: TRBV4-1
J gene: TRBJ2-7
D gene: TRBD2

CDR3 protein: CSASPQTVGTEAFF
CDR3 DNA: TGCAGTGCCTCCCCCCAGACTGTGGGCACTGAAGCTTTCTTT
clone size: few
V gene: TRBV20-1
J gene: TRBJ1-1
D gene: -

CDR3 protein: CASSKRVDEQFF
CDR3 DNA: TGTGCCAGCAGCAAACGGGTGGATGAGCAGTTCTTC
clone size: few
V gene: TRBV7-9
J gene: TRBJ2-1
D gene: -